This T cell receptor beta chain was found in a study of T cells in Graves' hyperthyroidism and ophthalmopathy. The authors obtained PBMCs from around 10 ml of fresh peripheral blood. TCR beta CDR3 region amplification was performed from RNA transcripts. Carried out on the TCR CDR3, a first-round RT-PCR used the HTBI primer set. TCRdb re-analysed the multiplex PCR reads in MiXCR, keeping a single row per CDR3 protein. The sample carries some 460,000 distinct CDR3 sequences, less than 20% recorded once. The CDR3 sequence is 14 residues long. Trimming took off 6 bases at V and 4 bases at J, with 16 bases between the two ends. Germline loops: CDR1 SEHNR, CDR2 FQNEAQ (reference sequence). This clonotype was detected ten times or more.

This chain joins TRBV7-9 and TRBJ2-7, with D perhaps TRBD2 (6 bases). The sequence was collected from a woman aged 18-30 years with Graves' hyperthyroidism. Sequencing was carried out using blood. This CDR3 reads CASSSIPGVYEQYF. CDR3 nucleotides: TGTGCCAGCAGTTCGATTCCGGGGGTGTACGAGCAGTACTTC.